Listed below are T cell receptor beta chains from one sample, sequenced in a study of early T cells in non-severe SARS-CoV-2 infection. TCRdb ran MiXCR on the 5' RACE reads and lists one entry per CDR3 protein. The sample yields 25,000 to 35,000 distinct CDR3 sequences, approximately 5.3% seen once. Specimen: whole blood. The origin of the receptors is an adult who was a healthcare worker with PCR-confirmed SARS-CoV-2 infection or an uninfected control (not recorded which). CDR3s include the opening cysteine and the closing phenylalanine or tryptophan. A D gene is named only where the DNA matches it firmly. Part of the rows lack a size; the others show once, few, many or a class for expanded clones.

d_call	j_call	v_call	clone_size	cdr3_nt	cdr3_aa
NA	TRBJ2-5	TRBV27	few	TGTGCCAGCAGTTTTGGAGTAGGAGGCGTTGAGACCCAGTACTTC	CASSFGVGGVETQYF
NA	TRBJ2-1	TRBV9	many	TGTGCCAGCAGCGTAGGTGGACAGAGCGTAGACAATGAGCAGTTCTTC	CASSVGGQSVDNEQFF
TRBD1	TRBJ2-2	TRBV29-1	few	TGCAGCGTCCCGGGACAGGATAACACCGGGGAGCTGTTTTTT	CSVPGQDNTGELFF
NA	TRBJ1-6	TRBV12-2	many	TGTGCAAGTCGCTCCGAGCGGAATTCACCCCTCCACTTT	CASRSERNSPLHF
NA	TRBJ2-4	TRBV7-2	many	TGTGCCAGCAGCTTAAGGGTGGGGGTAGCCAAAAACATTCAGTACTTC	CASSLRVGVAKNIQYF
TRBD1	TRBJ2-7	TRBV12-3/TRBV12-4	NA	TGTGCCAGCACCACTGGGACAGGGCCCTACGAGCAGTACTTC	CASTTGTGPYEQYF
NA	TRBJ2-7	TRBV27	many	TGTGCCAGCAGTTTCGGGGGCCCCGATGGATACGAGCAGTACTTC	CASSFGGPDGYEQYF
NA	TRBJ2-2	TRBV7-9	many	TGTGCCAGCAGCTTAGAGACAGACACCGGGGAGCTGTTTTTT	CASSLETDTGELFF
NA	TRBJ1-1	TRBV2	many	TGTGCCAGCAGTGAACAGGGGAGGCGGGGGGGCACTGAAGCTTTCTTT	CASSEQGRRGGTEAFF
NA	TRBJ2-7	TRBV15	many	TGTGCCACCAGCATAGGCAGTGCTTTCTACGAGCAGTACTTC	CATSIGSAFYEQYF
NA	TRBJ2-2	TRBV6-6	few	TGTGCCAGCGGGATCCTCGGGGGAGCCGGGGAGCTGTTTTTT	CASGILGGAGELFF
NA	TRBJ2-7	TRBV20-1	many	TGCAGTGCTAGAGATGAACAGGTCCTCTACGAGCAGTACTTC	CSARDEQVLYEQYF
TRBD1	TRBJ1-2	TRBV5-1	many	TGCGCCAGCAGCTCCCTCGCGACAGGGCCCTATGGCTACACCTTC	CASSSLATGPYGYTF
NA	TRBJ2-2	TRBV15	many	TGTGCCACCAGCAGAGTCGTGAACACCGGGGAGCTGTTTTTT	CATSRVVNTGELFF
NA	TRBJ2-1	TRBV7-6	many	TGTGCCAGCAGCCCCGGGGCACAAGGGTGGAATGAGCAGTTCTTC	CASSPGAQGWNEQFF
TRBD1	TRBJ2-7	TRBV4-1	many	TGCGCCAGCAGCCAAAACTCAGGGGGAACCTACGAGCAGTACTTC	CASSQNSGGTYEQYF
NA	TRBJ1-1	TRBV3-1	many	TGTGCCAGCAGCCAAGACCTCGAGCTCGACACTGAAGCTTTCTTT	CASSQDLELDTEAFF
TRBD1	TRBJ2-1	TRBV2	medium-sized	TGTGCCAGCAGTGAAGAAGGGACAGGGGGAGCAGAGGGTGAGCAGTTCTTC	CASSEEGTGGAEGEQFF
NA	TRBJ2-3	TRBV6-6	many	TGTGCCAGCAGTCAAGCCCCGGACATCAGGGGATTT	CASSQAPDIRGF
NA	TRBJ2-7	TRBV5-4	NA	TGTGCCAGCAGCCAGGACAAATACGAGCAGTACTTC	CASSQDKYEQYF
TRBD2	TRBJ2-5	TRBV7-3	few	TGTGCCAGCAGCTTGCTAGCGGGGGTAGAGACCCAGTACTTC	CASSLLAGVETQYF
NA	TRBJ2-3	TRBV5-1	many	TGCGCCAGCAGCGGAATCAGGGGAGGCACAGATACGCAGTATTTT	CASSGIRGGTDTQYF
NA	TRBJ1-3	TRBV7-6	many	TGTGCCAGCAGCTTAGCAGGGGGGGCGCCGGGAAACACCATATATTTT	CASSLAGGAPGNTIYF
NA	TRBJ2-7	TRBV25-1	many	TGTGCCAGCAGTACCCAGGGGAGCGAGCAGTACTTC	CASSTQGSEQYF
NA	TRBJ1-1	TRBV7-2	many	TGTGCCAGCAGCTTAGGGGCTTTTGGGACGCTCCATTCGTGGAACACTGAAGCTTTCTTT	CASSLGAFGTLHSWNTEAFF
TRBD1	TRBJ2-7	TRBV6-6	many	TGTGCCAGCAGTGCCGGGACAGGGGGCGACGAGCAGTACTTC	CASSAGTGGDEQYF
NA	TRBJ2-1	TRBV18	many	TGTGCCAGCTCACCATCCCCCGGGGAAGGAGGGATCAACAATGAGCAGTTCTTC	CASSPSPGEGGINNEQFF
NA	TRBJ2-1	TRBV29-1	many	TGCAGCCTCGGGCAAAGCTCCTACAATGAGCAGTTCTTC	CSLGQSSYNEQFF
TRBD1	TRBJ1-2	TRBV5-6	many	TGTGCCAGCAGCTTGGGCGGGACAGGGGATTATGGCTACACCTTC	CASSLGGTGDYGYTF
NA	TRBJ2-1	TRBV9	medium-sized	TGTGCCAGCAGCGAGGGACCGTCGGATGAGCAGTTCTTC	CASSEGPSDEQFF
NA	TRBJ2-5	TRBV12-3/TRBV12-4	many	TGTGCCAGCAGTCCACGGGACGGCCAAGAGACCCAGTACTTC	CASSPRDGQETQYF
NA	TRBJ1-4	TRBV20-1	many	TGCAGTGCCAAGGCGACTGGGCCAGGACTGTTTTTT	CSAKATGPGLFF
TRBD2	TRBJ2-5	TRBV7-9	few	TGTGCCAGCAGCCTAGGACTAGCGGGGTCACAGGTACAAGAGACCCAGTACTTC	CASSLGLAGSQVQETQYF
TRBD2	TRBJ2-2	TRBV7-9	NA	TGTGCCAGCAGCTTACTAGCGGAGCCCACCGGGGAGCTGTTTTTT	CASSLLAEPTGELFF
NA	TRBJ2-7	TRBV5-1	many	TGCGCCAGCAGCTTGAGGTCAGGGGACGAGCAGTACTTC	CASSLRSGDEQYF
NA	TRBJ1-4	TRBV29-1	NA	TGCAGCGCTGGGACATCGACGACAACTAATGAAAAACTGTTTTTT	CSAGTSTTTNEKLFF
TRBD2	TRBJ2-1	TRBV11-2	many	TGTGCCAGCAGCACGACTAGCGGGGGGTACAATGAGCAGTTCTTC	CASSTTSGGYNEQFF
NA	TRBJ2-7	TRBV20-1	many	TGCAGTGCTATAACCGGACACCACCGCGAGCAGTACTTC	CSAITGHHREQYF
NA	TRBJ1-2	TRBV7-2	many	TGTGCCAGCAGCTTCCAGGTTAACTATGGCTACACCTTC	CASSFQVNYGYTF
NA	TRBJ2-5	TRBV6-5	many	TGTGCCAGCAGTTACTCTGGGGCGGGGCGTAGAGAGACCCAGTACTTC	CASSYSGAGRRETQYF
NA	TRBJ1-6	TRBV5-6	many	TGTGCCAGCAGCTTGGGACCCTATTATAATTCACCCCTCCACTTT	CASSLGPYYNSPLHF
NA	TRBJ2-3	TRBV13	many	TGTGCCAGCAGCGCACAGATAGATACGCAGTATTTT	CASSAQIDTQYF
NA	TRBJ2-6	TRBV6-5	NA	TGTGCCAGCAGTTACTCCCCGGACACTGGGGCCAACGTCCTGACTTTC	CASSYSPDTGANVLTF
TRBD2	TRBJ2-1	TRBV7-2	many	TGTGCCAGCCACCTTACGGGGGGGCCGCTCAATGAGCAGTTCTTC	CASHLTGGPLNEQFF
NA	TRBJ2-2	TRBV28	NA	TGTGCCAGCAGTTTGGGAGTGGCCGGGGAGCTGTTTTTT	CASSLGVAGELFF
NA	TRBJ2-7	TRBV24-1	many	TGTGCCACCAGTGACTTCGAGTCCTACGAGCAGTACTTC	CATSDFESYEQYF
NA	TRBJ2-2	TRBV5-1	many	TGCGCCAGCAGCTTGGTTCTCCGAGGGGGATGGTCCACCGGGGAGCTGTTTTTT	CASSLVLRGGWSTGELFF
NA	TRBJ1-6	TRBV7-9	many	TGTGCCAGCAGCTTAGGGGAAATGGGGTTTCGGGCACCCCTCCACTTT	CASSLGEMGFRAPLHF
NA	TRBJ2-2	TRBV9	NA	TGTGCCAGCAGCCCCTCCGTGGGCCGGGCGAACACCGGGGAGCTGTTTTTT	CASSPSVGRANTGELFF
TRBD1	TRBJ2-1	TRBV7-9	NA	TGTGCCAGCAGCGCCACAGGGGCCTACAATGAGCAGTTCTTC	CASSATGAYNEQFF
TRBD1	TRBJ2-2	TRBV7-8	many	TGTGCCAGCAGGCTAAGACAGGGGCCCACCGGGGAGCTGTTTTTT	CASRLRQGPTGELFF
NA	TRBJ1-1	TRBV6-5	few	TGTGCCAGCACCATGGGGGGAAGGCGAACTGAAGCTTTCTTT	CASTMGGRRTEAFF
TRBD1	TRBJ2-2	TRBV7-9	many	TGTGCCAGCAGCCCCACAGGGGCGACCGGGGAGCTGTTTTTT	CASSPTGATGELFF